These 27 T cell receptor beta chains originate from one sample sequenced in a study of blood T cells in healthy people across ages. For the second PCR, which ran for roughly 7 to 11 cycles, a sample-barcoded 5' primer and a J-beta primer mix were used. TCRdb re-derived calls from the 5' RACE reads in MiXCR, one entry per CDR3 protein. The sample lists approximately 1,100,000 distinct CDR3 sequences, 45% seen once, with about 20% in the top ten. The source material was blood. These receptor sequences come from a woman aged 55-69 years in good health.

This clonotype was observed a few times. This chain connects TRBV6-5 to TRBJ1-5, with D possibly TRBD1 on 5 matching bases. The CDR3 consists of 15 residues. Germline CDR1 MNHEY, CDR2 SVGAGI. The V and J ends lost 5 bases and 4 bases respectively, with 15 bases between them. In nucleotides, the CDR3 is TGTGCCAGCAGTCCGACAGACAAACCTAATCAGCCCCAGCATTTT. Translation: CASSPTDKPNQPQHF.

V is TRBV20-1 and J is TRBJ2-5; 7 nucleotides agree with TRBD2. Germline lookup yields CDR1 DFQATT and CDR2 SNEGSKA (reference sequence). The length of the CDR3 is 13 residues. V shed 4 bases, J shed 5 bases, and the junction held 7 bases outside the gene matches. CDR3 DNA: TGCAGTGCTAAACCGACTAGCCGGGAGACCCAGTACTTC. Translated, it gives CSAKPTSRETQYF.

The table lists this clonotype with a count of one. This rearrangement joins TRBV6-5 to TRBJ1-1, with 10 bases that match TRBD1. The CDR3 runs 17 residues. Germline-derived CDR1 and CDR2 are MNHEY and SVGAGI. Trimming cost V 1 base and J 4 bases; bases outside gene matches: 9. The CDR3 sequence is CASSYYQGQGRVTEAFF. CDR3 in DNA: TGTGCCAGCAGTTACTACCAGGGACAGGGGCGGGTCACTGAAGCTTTCTTT.

This clonotype was recorded many times. This rearrangement joins TRBV7-6 to TRBJ2-7; 13 nucleotides agree with TRBD2. Germline trimming cut 3 bases from V and 4 bases from J; bases unmatched to any gene: 12. The germline CDR1 and CDR2 sequences are SGHVS and FNYEAQ. The CDR3 is made up of 18 amino acids. DNA of the CDR3: TGTGCCAGCAGCTTTGTGACTAGCGGGAGGCCGGGTCCTTACGAGCAGTACTTC. Encoded protein: CASSFVTSGRPGPYEQYF.

This clonotype was seen a few times. This chain joins TRBV27 and TRBJ2-4; D gene unclear. The CDR3 has 11 amino acids. Germline CDR1 MNHEY, CDR2 SMNVEV (reference sequence). Trimming cost V 1 base and J 15 bases, with 10 bases left between them. The CDR3 reads CASSLYGVWYF. The CDR3 bases are TGTGCCAGCAGTTTATATGGGGTCTGGTACTTC.

The genes are TRBV11-1 and TRBJ2-5, with 11 bases lining up with TRBD2. The CDR3 covers 17 residues. Unmatched junction bases numbered 14, after V lost 0 bases and J lost 11 bases. In germline, CDR1 is SGHAT, CDR2 FQDESV (reference sequence). The CDR3 DNA is TGTGCCAGCAGCTTAGCCGTACTAGCGGGAGCCGACAATGAGCAGTACTTC. Amino acids: CASSLAVLAGADNEQYF.

The chain is built from TRBV7-8 and TRBJ1-4; TRBD1 is a possible D gene (6 bases). With 2 bases removed from V and 6 bases from J, the gap between germline ends came to 13 bases. The CDR3 extends over 15 amino acids. Germline V CDR1 and CDR2: SGHVS, FQNEAQ. This chain's CDR3 is CASSLRAGEDEKLFF. CDR3 DNA: TGTGCCAGCAGCTTACGGGCAGGGGAGGATGAAAAACTGTTTTTT.

There are a few counts of this clonotype. The chain carries TRBV11-2 and TRBJ2-7; D is unclear. Germline-derived CDR1 and CDR2 are SGHAT and FQNNGV. Deletions cut 2 bases from V and 0 bases from J, with 8 bases between. This CDR3 spans 14 amino acids. As DNA, the CDR3 is TGTGCCAGCAGCTTATATGGAGACTCCTACGAGCAGTACTTC. This codes for CASSLYGDSYEQYF.

The chain uses TRBV6-6 and TRBJ2-3; 8 bases map to TRBD2. J gave up 5 bases and V 6 bases, and 13 bases lay outside the gene matches. From germline, CDR1 is MNHNY and CDR2 SVGAGI (reference sequence). The CDR3 runs 16 residues. CDR3 in DNA: TGTGCCAGCAGAGTAATCCCCGGGAGGGCCGGAGATACGCAGTATTTT. Its protein is CASRVIPGRAGDTQYF.

The chain has TRBV12-3 or TRBV12-4 and TRBJ1-1; TRBD1 agrees at 12 bases. This CDR3 comprises 19 residues. V lost 6 bases and J lost 0; bases outside the gene matches: 14. The DNA for the CDR3 is TGTGCCAGCAGGGGGGACAGGGGGCTAACTCACCTGGTGAACACTGAAGCTTTCTTT. Translated, it gives CASRGDRGLTHLVNTEAFF.

This clonotype came up a few times. The chain uses TRBV5-1 and TRBJ2-5, with TRBD2 as a possible D gene (6 bases). Trimming pared 0 bases from V and 3 bases from J, leaving 15 bases between. The CDR3 covers 16 residues. CDR1 SGHRS and CDR2 YFSETQ come from the germline V gene. The CDR3, as DNA: TGCGCCAGCAGCTTGGCGGGGGTTGGGTCAGAAGAGACCCAGTACTTC. Translating it yields CASSLAGVGSEETQYF.

This clonotype was counted a few times. The chain joins TRBV5-1 to TRBJ2-3, with D maybe TRBD2 (5 bases). This CDR3 is 16 amino acids long. The germline V and J ends were trimmed by 0 bases and 1 base, with 12 bases remaining between them. The germline V gene has CDR1 SGHRS and CDR2 YFSETQ. The CDR3 sequence is CASSLERTGGTDTQYF. In DNA, the CDR3 is TGCGCCAGCAGCTTGGAACGGACCGGGGGCACAGATACGCAGTATTTT.

The chain recombines TRBV20-1 with TRBJ1-2; D not certain. V lost 3 bases and J 9 bases, leaving 8 bases between the germline ends. The CDR3 is 10 residues long. CDR1 and CDR2 (germline): DFQATT, SNEGSKA (reference sequence). The CDR3 protein is CSASLPSYTF. CDR3 nucleotides: TGCAGTGCTAGTTTGCCGAGCTACACCTTC.

The chain is built from TRBV20-1 and TRBJ2-4, with 7 bases aligning to TRBD1. The ends lost 5 bases at V and 8 bases at J; junction bases unmatched: 12. The CDR3 contains 14 residues. The germline gives CDR1 DFQATT, CDR2 SNEGSKA (reference sequence). The CDR3 DNA reads as TGCAGTGCTCCGAAGACAGGGAATTGGGACATTCAGTACTTC. It specifies CSAPKTGNWDIQYF.

The chain employs TRBV27 and TRBJ1-2, with 7 nucleotides matching TRBD1. After removal of 6 bases from V and 4 bases from J, the junction contained 8 bases not matched to a gene. Germline values: CDR1 MNHEY, CDR2 SMNVEV (reference sequence). This CDR3 region has 14 residues. The DNA of the CDR3 is TGTGCCAGCAGGCCCCAGACAGGGATCTATGGCTACACCTTC. Amino acid sequence: CASRPQTGIYGYTF.

This clonotype was detected only a few times. The gene calls are TRBV4-2 and TRBJ1-2; D ambiguous. Germline V gene data show CDR1 as LGHNA and CDR2 as YNFKEQ. There are 15 residues in the CDR3. V was cut by 4 bases and J by 5 bases, with 17 bases left in between. The CDR3 DNA is TGTGCCAGCAGCCGGTCGAGGGAAATTGGGTATGGCTACACCTTC. This gives the protein CASSRSREIGYGYTF.

This clonotype came up a few times. The chain has TRBV7-9 and TRBJ2-3; D possibly corresponds to TRBD2 (5 bases). V lost 5 bases and J lost 5, with 14 bases in between. The germline V gene has CDR1 SEHNR and CDR2 FQNEAQ (reference sequence). The CDR3 sequence is 14 residues long. CDR3 sequence: CASSPGVKGDTQYF. Written as DNA, the CDR3 is TGTGCCAGCAGCCCCGGGGTGAAGGGAGATACGCAGTATTTT.

This clonotype was picked up a small number of times. This rearrangement joins TRBV20-1 to TRBJ1-6; perhaps TRBD1 as D (5 bases). V lost 0 bases and J lost 11, with 11 bases in between. Per the germline V gene, CDR1 is DFQATT and CDR2 is SNEGSKA (reference sequence). The CDR3 has 13 residues. The CDR3 spells CSARDMRGPPLHF. The DNA for the CDR3 is TGCAGTGCTAGAGATATGAGGGGTCCACCCCTCCACTTT.

V gene TRBV27 combines with J gene TRBJ2-5; 8 nucleotides align to TRBD1. The CDR3 has 17 amino acids. Germline CDR1 MNHEY, CDR2 SMNVEV (reference sequence). V was clipped by 6 bases and J by 11 bases; unmatched bases: 23. The CDR3 is CASSDTSPPRGRQEQYF. The CDR3, as DNA: TGTGCCAGCAGCGACACGTCGCCCCCCAGGGGGCGTCAGGAGCAGTACTTC.

This clonotype turned up a few times. The chain uses TRBV7-9 and TRBJ2-1; perhaps TRBD2 as D (6 bases). The J call may be in error: the DNA end matches TRBJ2-7 better. The germline CDR1 and CDR2 sequences are SEHNR and FQNEAQ (reference sequence). The CDR3 is 14 residues long. The CDR3: CAGSGSGYYNEQYF. CDR3 in DNA: TGTGCCGGATCCGGTAGCGGATATTACAATGAGCAGTACTTC.

The chain employs TRBV11-2 and TRBJ2-7; 8 bases fit TRBD1. The CDR3 length is 14 residues. CDR1 is SGHAT and CDR2 is FQNNGV in the germline V gene. The V segment lost 6 bases and the J segment 4 bases; nucleotides outside the gene matches: 8. Here the CDR3 reads CASRNRGVGYEQYF. CDR3 bases: TGTGCCAGCAGAAACAGGGGGGTAGGGTACGAGCAGTACTTC.

This sequence joins TRBV5-1 and TRBJ2-2; D is uncertain. The V and J ends lost 5 bases and 6 bases respectively, with 11 bases between them. The germline CDR1 and CDR2 sequences are SGHRS and YFSETQ. The CDR3 sequence is 13 residues long. The CDR3 region has the DNA TGCGCCAGCAGTCGAGGACCTTCCGGGGAGCTGTTTTTT. Translated, it gives CASSRGPSGELFF.

The chain recombines TRBV28 with TRBJ2-7, with TRBD2 identical over 9 bases. Germline V gene data show CDR1 as MDHEN and CDR2 as SYDVKM. With 11 bases clipped from V and 1 base from J, the junction kept 9 bases outside the gene matches. The CDR3 extends over 14 amino acids. Here the CDR3 DNA reads TGTGCCGGCATGAGTACTAGCGGGTCCTACGAGCAGTACTTC. Protein sequence: CAGMSTSGSYEQYF. The full variable domain, its missing parts supplied by reference TRBV28 and TRBJ2-7, is DVKVTQSSRYLVKRTGEKVFLECVQDMDHENMFWYRQDPGLGLRLIYFSYDVKMKEKGDIPEGYSVSREKKERFSLILESASTNQTSMYLCAGMSTSGSYEQYFGPGTRLTVT.

This chain joins TRBV5-6 and TRBJ2-1; 7 positions match TRBD2. Trimming cost V 1 base and J 13 bases; bases outside gene matches: 17. The V gene's germline CDR1 is SGHDT and CDR2 YYEEEE. The CDR3 has 16 residues. The CDR3 is CASSLQMTGGGETQFF. The CDR3 DNA is TGTGCCAGCAGCTTGCAGATGACGGGAGGAGGGGAGACCCAGTTCTTC.

CDR3 amino acids: CSALRTSGSRTDTQYF. For the CDR3, the DNA is TGCAGTGCTCTCCGAACTAGCGGGAGTCGCACAGATACGCAGTATTTT. The J gene is TRBJ2-3, the V gene TRBV20-1, with TRBD2 matching 11 bases. The V and J ends lost 5 bases and 1 base, in that order; junction bases with no gene match: 8. CDR1 is DFQATT, CDR2 SNEGSKA, per germline (reference sequence). The CDR3 sequence is 16 residues long.

This clonotype was counted a few times. The chain combines TRBV5-1 with TRBJ2-6; a possible D gene is TRBD1 (6 bases). The germline V gene encodes CDR1 SGHRS and CDR2 YFSETQ. CDR3 length: 17 amino acids. The V end was cut by 6 bases, the J end by 0 bases, with 16 bases between. CDR3 loop: CASNMGAASSGANVLTF. The CDR3 DNA sequence: TGCGCCAGCAATATGGGGGCGGCGAGCTCTGGGGCCAACGTCCTGACTTTC.

The sample holds a few counts of this clonotype. The chain uses TRBV2 and TRBJ2-3; 7 bases fit TRBD1. The germline CDR1 and CDR2 sequences are SNHLY and FYNNEI. V dropped 9 bases and J dropped 4; count of bases not matched to a gene: 4. There are 12 residues in the CDR3. As DNA, the CDR3 is TGTGCCAGGAAGGGGGCTGCAGATACGCAGTATTTT. Amino acid sequence: CARKGAADTQYF.